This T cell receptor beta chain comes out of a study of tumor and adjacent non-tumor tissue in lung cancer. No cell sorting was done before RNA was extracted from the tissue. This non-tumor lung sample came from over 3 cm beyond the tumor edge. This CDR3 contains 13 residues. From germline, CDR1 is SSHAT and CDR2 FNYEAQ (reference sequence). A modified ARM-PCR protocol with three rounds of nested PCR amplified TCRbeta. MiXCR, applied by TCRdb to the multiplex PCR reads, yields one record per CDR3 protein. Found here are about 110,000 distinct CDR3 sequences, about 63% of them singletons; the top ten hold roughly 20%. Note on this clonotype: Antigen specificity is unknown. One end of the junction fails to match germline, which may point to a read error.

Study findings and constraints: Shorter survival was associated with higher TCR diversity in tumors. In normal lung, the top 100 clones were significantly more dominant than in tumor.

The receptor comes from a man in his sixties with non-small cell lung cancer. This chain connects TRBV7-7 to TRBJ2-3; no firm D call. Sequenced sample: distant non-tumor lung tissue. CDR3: CASSPGYSDRQYF. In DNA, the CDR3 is TGTGCTAGCAGCCCCGGCTATTCAGATAGGCAGTATTTT.